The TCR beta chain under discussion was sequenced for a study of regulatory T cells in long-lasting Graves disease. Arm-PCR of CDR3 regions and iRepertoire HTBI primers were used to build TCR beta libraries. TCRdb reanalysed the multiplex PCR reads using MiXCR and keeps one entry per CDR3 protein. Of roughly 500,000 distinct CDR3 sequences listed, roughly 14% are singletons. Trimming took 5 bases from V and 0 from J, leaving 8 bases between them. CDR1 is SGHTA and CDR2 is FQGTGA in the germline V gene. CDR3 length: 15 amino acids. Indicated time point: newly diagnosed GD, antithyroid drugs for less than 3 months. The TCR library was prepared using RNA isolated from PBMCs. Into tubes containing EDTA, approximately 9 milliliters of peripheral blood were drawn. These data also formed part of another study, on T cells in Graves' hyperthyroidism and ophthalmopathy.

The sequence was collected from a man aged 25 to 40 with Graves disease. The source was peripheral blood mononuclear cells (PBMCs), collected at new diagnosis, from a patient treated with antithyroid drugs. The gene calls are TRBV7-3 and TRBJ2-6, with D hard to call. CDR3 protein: CASSDNPSGANVLTF. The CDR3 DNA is TGTGCCAGCAGCGACAACCCCTCTGGGGCCAACGTCCTGACTTTC.